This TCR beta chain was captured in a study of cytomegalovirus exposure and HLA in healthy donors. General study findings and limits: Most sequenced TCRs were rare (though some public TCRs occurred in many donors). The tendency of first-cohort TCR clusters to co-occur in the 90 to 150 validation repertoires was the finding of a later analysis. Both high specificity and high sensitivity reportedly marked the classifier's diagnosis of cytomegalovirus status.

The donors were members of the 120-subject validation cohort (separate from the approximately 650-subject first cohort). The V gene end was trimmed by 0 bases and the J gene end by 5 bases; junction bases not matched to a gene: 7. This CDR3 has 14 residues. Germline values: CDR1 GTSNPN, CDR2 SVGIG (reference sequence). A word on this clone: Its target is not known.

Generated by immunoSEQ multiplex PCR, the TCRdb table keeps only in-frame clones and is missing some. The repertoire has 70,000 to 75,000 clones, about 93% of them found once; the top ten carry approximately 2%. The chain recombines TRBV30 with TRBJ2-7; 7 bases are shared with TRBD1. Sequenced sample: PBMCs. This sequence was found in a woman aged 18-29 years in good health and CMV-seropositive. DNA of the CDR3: TGTGCCTGGAGTGTAACAGGGGCCCACAACGAGCAGTACTTC. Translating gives CAWSVTGAHNEQYF.